The 29 T cell receptor beta chains below come from one sample, sequenced in a study of cytomegalovirus exposure and HLA in healthy donors. Vbeta (60) and Jbeta (13) primers were used in the PCR. The protocol was immunoSEQ multiplex PCR, while the TCRdb copy is restricted to in-frame clones and leaves out a portion. The data contain about 70,000 clones, 65% to 70% of them singletons. Material: PBMCs. The receptors come from a man aged 35 to 55 in good health and CMV-seropositive.

The chain joins TRBV6-1 to TRBJ2-5; 9 positions agree with TRBD1. V was pared by 5 bases and J by 5 bases, with 6 bases of the junction left unmatched. Germline V gene sequence: CDR1 MNHNS, CDR2 SASEGT. This CDR3 contains 14 residues. In DNA, the CDR3 is TGTGCCAGCAGTTTCAGGACAGGGGCCGAGACCCAGTACTTC. The encoded protein is CASSFRTGAETQYF.

This chain uses TRBV18 with TRBJ2-5; D perhaps matches TRBD1 (7 bases). The germline V gene encodes CDR1 KGHSH and CDR2 LQKENI. The V end lost 4 bases, the J end lost 1 base, and 16 bases lay between the germline ends. The CDR3 spans 16 residues. The chain's CDR3 is CASSLQQGEVQETQYF. The CDR3 DNA sequence: TGTGCCAGCTCACTACAGCAGGGGGAGGTCCAAGAGACCCAGTACTTC. Filled out from reference TRBV18 and TRBJ2-5, the complete variable domain reads NAGVMQNPRHLVRRRGQEARLRCSPMKGHSHVYWYRQLPEEGLKFMVYLQKENIIDESGMPKERFSAEFPKEGPSILRIQQVVRGDSAAYFCASSLQQGEVQETQYFGPGTRLLVL.

The J gene is TRBJ2-7, the V gene TRBV20-1; D gene uncertain. The V end lost 5 bases, the J end lost 7 bases, and 12 bases lay between the germline ends. CDR3 length equals 11 residues. The germline V gene has CDR1 DFQATT and CDR2 SNEGSKA (reference sequence). CDR3 nucleotides: TGCAGTGCTGCCCGCCAGGATGAGCAGTACTTC. Translated: CSAARQDEQYF.

The rearrangement links TRBV11-2 to TRBJ2-7; D unclear. The CDR3 is made up of 16 amino acids. Germline V gene data show CDR1 as SGHAT and CDR2 as FQNNGV. V lost 0 bases to trimming and J lost 0 bases, with 12 bases between them. The CDR3 loop is CASSLDSGRSSYEQYF. The CDR3 nucleotides read TGTGCCAGCAGCTTAGATTCCGGTCGGTCCTCCTACGAGCAGTACTTC.

The rearrangement links TRBV14 to TRBJ1-2; D not resolved. CDR3 length: 13 amino acids. Germline V CDR1 and CDR2: SGHDN, FVKESK. V lost 0 bases and J lost 3, with 5 bases in between. The CDR3 spells CASSQDRDYGYTF. The CDR3 region has the DNA TGTGCCAGCAGCCAAGATCGAGACTATGGCTACACCTTC.

This clone was observed a few times. This chain links TRBV4-1 with TRBJ2-7; TRBD1 aligns across 9 bases. In germline, CDR1 is MGHRA, CDR2 YSYEKL. After removal of 3 bases from V and 3 bases from J, the junction contained 6 bases not matched to a gene. The length of the CDR3 is 15 residues. This chain's CDR3 is CASSQNRDRVYEQYF. The CDR3 nucleotides read TGCGCCAGCAGCCAGAACCGGGACAGGGTCTACGAGCAGTACTTC.

The rearrangement joins TRBV27 to TRBJ1-6; D is uncertain. CDR3 length: 15 residues. The V gene lost 6 bases and the J gene lost 1 base, with 10 bases spanning the gap. CDR1 is MNHEY and CDR2 is SMNVEV in the germline V gene (reference sequence). This CDR3 reads CASRQRESYNSPLHF. In nucleotides, the CDR3 is TGTGCCAGCAGACAGAGGGAGTCCTATAATTCACCCCTCCACTTT.

The V and J genes are TRBV19 and TRBJ2-7; 8 bases line up with TRBD1. Germline V gene lookup returns CDR1 LNHDA and CDR2 SQIVND (reference sequence). The CDR3 totals 14 residues. With 8 bases clipped from V and 4 bases from J, the junction kept 10 bases outside the gene matches. CDR3: CASSPQGQGYEQYF. The CDR3, as DNA: TGTGCCAGTTCCCCCCAAGGACAGGGTTACGAGCAGTACTTC.

This clone appeared a few times. This chain uses TRBV5-6 with TRBJ2-5; D ambiguous. The V end was cut by 5 bases, the J end by 2 bases, with 10 bases between. The CDR3 loop spans 13 amino acids. Looked up from germline, CDR1 is SGHDT and CDR2 is YYEEEE. The DNA for the CDR3 is TGTGCCAGCAGACTTCCCGGGCAAGAGACCCAGTACTTC. Its translation is CASRLPGQETQYF.

The chain joins TRBV5-6 to TRBJ1-1, with D tentatively TRBD1 (5 bases). Trimming took off 2 bases at V and 5 bases at J, with 16 bases between the two ends. The CDR3 totals 15 residues. Germline V gene lookup returns CDR1 SGHDT and CDR2 YYEEEE. CDR3 sequence reads: CASSFLGHQGTEAFF. As DNA, the CDR3 is TGTGCCAGCAGCTTCCTTGGACACCAGGGAACTGAAGCTTTCTTT.

This clone occurred a few times. The chain recombines TRBV29-1 with TRBJ2-5; 8 bases fit TRBD1. Germline CDR1 is SQVTM and CDR2 is ANQGSEA. The V and J ends lost 7 bases and 5 bases, in that order; junction bases with no gene match: 12. The CDR3 contains 14 residues. The CDR3 region is CSAVGQGMGETQYF. The CDR3 bases are TGCAGCGCCGTAGGACAGGGTATGGGGGAGACCCAGTACTTC.

This sequence joins TRBV7-6 and TRBJ1-4; D is possibly TRBD1 (5 bases). The CDR3 sequence is 17 residues long. CDR1 is SGHVS and CDR2 is FNYEAQ in the germline V gene. V was pared by 1 base and J by 4 bases, with 16 bases between. CDR3 residues: CASSLVGQGQGNEKLFF. The DNA of the CDR3 is TGTGCCAGCAGCTTAGTGGGTCAGGGTCAGGGTAATGAAAAACTGTTTTTT.

The chain carries TRBV9 and TRBJ1-2, with D unresolved. Trimming left V 0 bases short and J 6 bases short, with 9 bases between. Looked up from germline, CDR1 is SGDLS and CDR2 is YYNGEE. The CDR3 extends over 13 amino acids. CDR3 amino acids: CASSVGAFDGYTF. CDR3 coding DNA: TGTGCCAGCAGCGTAGGGGCATTCGATGGCTACACCTTC.

In its sample, this clone was seen a few times. The chain uses TRBV27 and TRBJ1-2, with D perhaps TRBD1 (5 bases). The CDR3 contains 16 residues. CDR1 is MNHEY, CDR2 SMNVEV, per germline (reference sequence). V was pared by 2 bases and J by 4 bases, with 17 bases between. The CDR3 is CASSLARAGRGYGYTF. The CDR3 DNA sequence: TGTGCCAGCAGTTTAGCCAGGGCTGGACGTGGCTATGGCTACACCTTC.

The rearrangement uses TRBV2 and TRBJ2-3; 8 positions match TRBD2. V lost 2 bases to trimming and J lost 3 bases; unmatched junction nucleotides: 4. The CDR3 totals 15 residues. Germline CDR1 and CDR2: SNHLY and FYNNEI. The CDR3 sequence is CASSETGGLTDTQYF. The CDR3 bases are TGTGCCAGCAGTGAAACGGGAGGGTTGACAGATACGCAGTATTTT.

This chain links TRBV6-5 with TRBJ2-7, with D possibly TRBD2 on 5 matching bases. V was pared by 6 bases and J by 2 bases, with 14 bases between. In germline, CDR1 is MNHEY, CDR2 SVGAGI. This CDR3 contains 14 residues. CDR3 sequence (DNA): TGTGCCAGCAGCTCTATTCGGCGGGCCTACGAGCAGTACTTC. Protein: CASSSIRRAYEQYF.

The CDR3 nucleotides are TGCGCCAGCAGCCGGTCCGGGACAGGGATCGGAAACACCATATATTTT. It yields the protein CASSRSGTGIGNTIYF. This chain uses TRBV4-1 with TRBJ1-3; 9 bases map to TRBD1. The CDR3 totals 16 residues. V was pared by 4 bases and J by 4 bases, with 8 bases of the junction left unmatched. Germline lookup yields CDR1 MGHRA and CDR2 YSYEKL.

The CDR3: CASSQNRAPLILRDEQFF. The DNA of the CDR3 is TGTGCCAGCAGCCAGAACAGGGCACCTTTAATATTGAGGGATGAGCAGTTCTTC. The chain recombines TRBV7-9 with TRBJ2-1, with D possibly matching TRBD1 (6 bases). Germline CDR1 reads SEHNR; CDR2 reads FQNEAQ (reference sequence). The CDR3 runs to 18 residues. The V end was cut by 5 bases, the J end by 8 bases, with 28 bases between.

The chain joins TRBV12-2 to TRBJ2-3; TRBD1 is taken as the D call from the table, unchecked against the DNA. TRBV12-2 is designated a pseudogene. This CDR3 has 15 residues. CDR3 loop: CASRLEGVKTDTQYF. CDR3 DNA: TGTGCAAGTCGCTTAGAGGGGGTCAAAACAGATACGCAGTATTTT.

V usage is TRBV6-6 and J usage is TRBJ2-1, with a tentative D call TRBD2 (6 bases). Trimming shortened V by 8 bases and J by 8 bases, and 16 bases separated the two germline ends. The CDR3 is 13 amino acids. Looked up from germline, CDR1 is MNHNY and CDR2 is SVGAGI (reference sequence). CDR3 nucleotides: TGTGCCAGCGGCCGGGAGAGTCACCATGAGCAGTTCTTC. It codes for CASGRESHHEQFF.

The chain recombines TRBV15 with TRBJ2-2, with a tentative D call TRBD2 (5 bases). The CDR3 is 13 residues long. The V gene lost 3 bases and the J gene lost 7 bases, with 9 bases spanning the gap. Germline values: CDR1 LNHNV, CDR2 YYDKDF (reference sequence). The CDR3 DNA follows: TGTGCCACCAGCAGGAGCGGCTTCGGGGAGCTGTTTTTT. It specifies CATSRSGFGELFF.

Worth noting for this clone: With a far larger clone one base away, a read error is the likely cause. Different DNA sequences within this sample yield the same CDR3. CDR3 nucleotide sequence: TGCGCCAGCAGTTTCCAGGGCGGGGATCAGCCCCAGCATTTT. Residues: CASSFQGGDQPQHF. The chain is built from TRBV27 and TRBJ1-5, with TRBD1 as a possible D gene (5 bases). From germline, CDR1 is MNHEY and CDR2 SMNVEV (reference sequence). This CDR3 contains 14 residues.

This rearrangement joins TRBV13 to TRBJ2-6; the D gene is possibly TRBD1 (5 bases). Germline V gene data show CDR1 as PRHDT and CDR2 as FYEKMQ (reference sequence). The CDR3 is 16 amino acids. The ends were cut back, 1 base at V and 2 bases at J, with 9 bases in the middle. For the CDR3, the DNA is TGTGCCAGCAGCTTAGAAGGGGTCGCTGGGGCCAACGTCCTGACTTTC. Residues: CASSLEGVAGANVLTF.

This chain links TRBV7-8 with TRBJ2-5; 7 bases align to TRBD2. Germline V gives CDR1 SGHVS, CDR2 FQNEAQ. J lost 2 bases, V lost 2 bases, and 11 bases had no gene match. The CDR3 totals 17 residues. The DNA of the CDR3 is TGTGCCAGCAGCTTAAAACGGCATGGGGGGGGGCAAGAGACCCAGTACTTC. This gives the protein CASSLKRHGGGQETQYF. The whole variable domain, filled in from reference TRBV7-8 and TRBJ2-5, reads GAGVSQSPRYKVAKRGQDVALRCDPISGHVSLFWYQQALGQGPEFLTYFQNEAQLDKSGLPSDRFFAERPEGSVSTLKIQRTQQEDSAVYLCASSLKRHGGGQETQYFGPGTRLLVL.

This clone is termed medium-sized (0.01 to 0.1%). Other DNA sequences in this sample translate to the same CDR3. The rearrangement joins TRBV27 to TRBJ1-5, with D hard to call. Germline loops: CDR1 MNHEY, CDR2 SMNVEV (reference sequence). The CDR3 spans 14 residues. V was trimmed by 8 bases and J by 3 bases, leaving 14 bases between them. DNA for the CDR3: TGTGCCAGCTCCCTGGGCAGATTCAATCAGCCCCAGCATTTT. Translating gives CASSLGRFNQPQHF.

The V gene is TRBV7-8, the J gene TRBJ1-1, with 9 nucleotides matching TRBD1. In germline, CDR1 is SGHVS, CDR2 FQNEAQ. CDR3 length equals 16 residues. J lost 7 bases, V lost 5 bases, and 14 bases had no gene match. In DNA, the CDR3 is TGTGCCAGCAGCGCCTACAGGGGGCGTCTGAGTATTGAAGCTTTCTTT. Its protein is CASSAYRGRLSIEAFF.

The chain joins TRBV14 to TRBJ1-3; D unresolved. The germline V gene has CDR1 SGHDN and CDR2 FVKESK. The CDR3 sequence is 13 residues long. V was cut by 4 bases and J by 4 bases, with 8 bases left in between. The CDR3: CASSRVAGNTIYF. CDR3 nucleotide sequence: TGTGCCAGCAGCCGAGTAGCCGGAAACACCATATATTTT.

This clone came up once. The chain links TRBV19 to TRBJ2-1; 12 bases match TRBD2. CDR1 is LNHDA, CDR2 SQIVND, per germline (reference sequence). Trimming cost V 6 bases and J 1 base; bases outside gene matches: 7. There are 17 residues in the CDR3. CDR3 sequence reads: CASSMTSGSPSYNEQFF. As DNA, the CDR3 is TGTGCCAGTAGCATGACTAGCGGGAGCCCTTCCTACAATGAGCAGTTCTTC.

V is TRBV9 and J is TRBJ2-7, with TRBD2 as a possible D gene (6 bases). The CDR3 totals 14 residues. The germline CDR1 and CDR2 sequences are SGDLS and YYNGEE. V was cut by 6 bases and J by 5 bases, with 18 bases left in between. The CDR3 DNA reads as TGTGCCAGCACCCCCATCCTCACTAGCAACGAGCAGTACTTC. Protein sequence: CASTPILTSNEQYF. Together with reference TRBV9 and TRBJ2-7, the CDR3 gives the full variable domain: DSGVTQTPKHLITATGQRVTLRCSPRSGDLSVYWYQQSLDQGLQFLIQYYNGEERAKGNILERFSAQQFPDLHSELNLSSLELGDSALYFCASTPILTSNEQYFGPGTRLTVT.